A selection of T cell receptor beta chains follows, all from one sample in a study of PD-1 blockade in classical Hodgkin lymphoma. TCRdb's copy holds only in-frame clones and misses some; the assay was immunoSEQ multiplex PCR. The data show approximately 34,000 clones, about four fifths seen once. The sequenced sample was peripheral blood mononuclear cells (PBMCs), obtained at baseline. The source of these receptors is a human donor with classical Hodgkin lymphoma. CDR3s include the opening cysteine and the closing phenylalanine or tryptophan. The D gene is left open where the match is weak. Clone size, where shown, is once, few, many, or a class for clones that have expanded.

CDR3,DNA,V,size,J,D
CASSLSGRGLAYEQYF,TGTGCCAGCAGTTTATCGGGCAGGGGGCTAGCCTACGAGCAGTACTTC,TRBV27,.,TRBJ2-7,TRBD1
CASSSIGGGNQPQHF,TGTGCCAGCAGTTCTATTGGGGGGGGCAATCAGCCCCAGCATTTT,TRBV28,.,TRBJ1-5,.
CASSWVGNQETQYF,TGTGCCAGCAGTTGGGTGGGCAACCAAGAGACCCAGTACTTC,TRBV27,.,TRBJ2-5,.
CASSSRGVAGNTIYF,TGTGCCAGCAGCTCTAGGGGGGTAGCTGGAAACACCATATATTTT,TRBV7-9,.,TRBJ1-3,.
CASTNNGGRPYEQYF,TGTGCCAGTACCAATAACGGAGGGAGACCCTACGAGCAGTACTTC,TRBV19,.,TRBJ2-7,.
CSVDSGGAADTQYF,TGCAGCGTCGATAGCGGGGGGGCGGCAGATACGCAGTATTTT,TRBV29-1,.,TRBJ2-3,TRBD2
CATRDRGATNEKLFF,TGTGCCACCCGGGACAGGGGGGCTACTAATGAAAAACTGTTTTTT,TRBV19,once,TRBJ1-4,TRBD1
CASTETNTEAFF,TGTGCCAGCACCGAGACGAACACTGAAGCTTTCTTT,TRBV5-8,few,TRBJ1-1,.
CASSLDGPKAPYEQYF,TGCGCCAGCAGCTTGGACGGCCCTAAGGCCCCCTACGAGCAGTACTTC,TRBV5-1,.,TRBJ2-7,.
CAIKDRQYF,TGTGCCATCAAGGACAGACAGTACTTC,TRBV10-3,.,TRBJ2-4,.
CSVKGQARNIQYF,TGCAGCGTTAAGGGACAGGCGAGAAACATTCAGTACTTC,TRBV29-1,.,TRBJ2-4,TRBD1
CAIRIRQGDNTEAFF,TGTGCCATCAGGATAAGACAGGGGGATAACACTGAAGCTTTCTTT,TRBV10-3,.,TRBJ1-1,TRBD1
CASSPRDYSYNEQFF,TGTGCCAGCAGCCCCCGGGACTATTCCTACAATGAGCAGTTCTTC,TRBV14,.,TRBJ2-1,TRBD2
CASSYSTGGNYGYTF,TGTGCCAGCAGTTACTCGACAGGGGGCAACTATGGCTACACCTTC,TRBV6-5,.,TRBJ1-2,TRBD1
CASHSLSLAANYGYTF,TGTGCCAGCCACAGCTTATCTCTGGCAGCTAACTATGGCTACACCTTC,TRBV7-2,.,TRBJ1-2,.
CAWSVQPGGLETQYF,TGTGCCTGGAGTGTACAGCCGGGGGGGCTGGAGACCCAGTACTTC,TRBV30,once,TRBJ2-5,TRBD2
CAISELDGYYGYTF,TGTGCCATCAGTGAGTTAGACGGTTACTATGGCTACACCTTC,TRBV10-3,.,TRBJ1-2,.
CASRLGVEKLFF,TGTGCCAGCAGATTAGGGGTTGAGAAACTGTTTTTT,TRBV7-2,.,TRBJ1-4,.
CASSIDRAADTEAFF,TGTGCCAGTAGTATAGATCGGGCAGCCGACACTGAAGCTTTCTTT,TRBV19,.,TRBJ1-1,.
CASRESGANVLTF,TGTGCCAGCAGGGAGTCCGGGGCCAACGTCCTGACTTTC,TRBV6-1,.,TRBJ2-6,.
CASSPGLAGSGANVLTF,TGTGCCAGCAGCCCGGGACTAGCGGGGTCTGGGGCCAACGTCCTGACTTTC,TRBV7-2,.,TRBJ2-6,TRBD2
CASSIVNYGYTF,TGTGCCAGTAGTATAGTTAACTATGGCTACACCTTC,TRBV19,once,TRBJ1-2,.
CASSQGGRDSQPQHF,TGCGCCAGCAGCCAAGGCGGAAGGGATAGTCAGCCCCAGCATTTT,TRBV4-3,.,TRBJ1-5,.
CASSTEDKSPLHF,TGTGCCAGCAGCACCGAGGACAAATCACCCCTCCACTTT,TRBV6-6,.,TRBJ1-6,.
CASSPTRDRTYEQYF,TGTGCCAGCAGCCCAACCCGGGACAGGACCTACGAGCAGTACTTC,TRBV5-4,.,TRBJ2-7,TRBD1
CASSVVGGGLYEQYF,TGTGCCAGCAGCGTAGTTGGAGGAGGTCTCTACGAGCAGTACTTC,TRBV9,once,TRBJ2-7,.
CASIETGVDTEAFF,TGTGCCAGCATCGAGACAGGGGTGGACACTGAAGCTTTCTTT,TRBV7-9,few,TRBJ1-1,TRBD1
CASSSTQGSGYTF,TGTGCCAGCAGTTCAACACAGGGGAGTGGCTACACCTTC,TRBV7-2,.,TRBJ1-2,TRBD1
CAWRFVPRQGGYGYTF,TGTGCCTGGAGATTCGTGCCGAGACAGGGGGGCTATGGCTACACCTTC,TRBV30,.,TRBJ1-2,TRBD1
CASSSDTYTGELFF,TGTGCCAGCAGCTCGGACACCTACACCGGGGAGCTGTTTTTT,TRBV11-1,.,TRBJ2-2,.
CASSPPGQREWGYGYTF,TGTGCCAGCTCACCCCCGGGACAGAGGGAGTGGGGCTATGGCTACACCTTC,TRBV18,.,TRBJ1-2,TRBD1
CATKDRGTGELFF,TGTGCCACCAAAGACAGGGGCACCGGGGAGCTGTTTTTT,TRBV2,.,TRBJ2-2,TRBD1
CASSRTGRYEQYF,TGTGCCAGCAGTAGGACTGGGAGATATGAGCAGTACTTC,TRBV2,.,TRBJ2-7,.
CASSEGPVNYEQYF,TGTGCCAGCAGTGAGGGCCCAGTGAACTACGAGCAGTACTTC,TRBV6-1,.,TRBJ2-7,.
CASSLRPANTEAFF,TGTGCCAGCAGCTTGAGGCCAGCGAACACTGAAGCTTTCTTT,TRBV5-6,.,TRBJ1-1,.
CASTQTSINEQFF,TGTGCCAGCACGCAAACTAGCATCAATGAGCAGTTCTTC,TRBV7-2,.,TRBJ2-1,.
CASSPGQGNQPQHF,TGCGCCAGCAGCCCTGGACAGGGCAATCAGCCCCAGCATTTT,TRBV5-1,.,TRBJ1-5,TRBD1
CASSRRDEQYF,TGCGCCAGCAGTCGCCGGGACGAGCAGTACTTC,TRBV10-1,.,TRBJ2-7,.
CASSRTGGNSPLHF,TGTGCCAGCAGTCGGACAGGGGGAAATTCACCCCTCCACTTT,TRBV6-6,.,TRBJ1-6,TRBD1
CASSPTGGNYGYTF,TGTGCCAGCAGCCCTACAGGGGGGAACTATGGCTACACCTTC,TRBV9,few,TRBJ1-2,TRBD1
CASSGTGQSNTGELFF,TGCGCCAGCAGTGGGACAGGGCAATCGAACACCGGGGAGCTGTTTTTT,TRBV5-1,.,TRBJ2-2,TRBD1
CASGGGTPYSPLHF,TGTGCCAGCGGGGGGGGGACGCCCTATTCACCCCTCCACTTT,TRBV9,.,TRBJ1-6,.
CASSDSQGIYEQYF,TGTGCCAGCTCCGATTCTCAGGGAATCTACGAGCAGTACTTC,TRBV18,.,TRBJ2-7,.
CASSIGEGGEQYF,TGTGCCAGTAGTATAGGAGAGGGGGGCGAGCAGTACTTC,TRBV19,.,TRBJ2-7,.
CAIKKDRGIPYEQCF,TGCGCCATCAAGAAGGACAGGGGGATTCCCTACGAGCAGTGCTTC,TRBV4-3,.,TRBJ2-7,TRBD1
CASSLSTVGYGYTF,TGCGCCAGCAGTCTCTCGACAGTAGGGTATGGCTACACCTTC,TRBV4-3,.,TRBJ1-2,.
CASSPGTDLFF,TGTGCCAGCAGCCCGGGGACAGACCTGTTCTTC,TRBV9,.,TRBJ2-1,TRBD1
CASKRAETNEKLFF,TGTGCCAGCAAACGGGCGGAAACTAATGAAAAACTGTTTTTT,TRBV6-5,.,TRBJ1-4,.
CASTTGPNTEAFF,TGTGCCAGCACTACAGGGCCGAACACTGAAGCTTTCTTT,TRBV9,few,TRBJ1-1,.
CASSSDPGGRGETQYF,TGTGCCAGCAGTTCAGACCCGGGGGGGCGCGGGGAGACCCAGTACTTC,TRBV6-5,once,TRBJ2-5,TRBD2
CASSEARGGVEKLFF,TGTGCCAGCAGTGAAGCCCGGGGAGGGGTCGAAAAACTGTTTTTT,TRBV6-1,few,TRBJ1-4,.
CASSPALNTEAFF,TGTGCCAGCAGCCCCGCCCTGAACACTGAAGCTTTCTTT,TRBV9,.,TRBJ1-1,.
CASSHGTGGQSSYNEQFF,TGTGCCAGCAGCCACGGGACAGGGGGCCAGAGCTCCTACAATGAGCAGTTCTTC,TRBV5-5,.,TRBJ2-1,TRBD1
CASSLGYYNEQFF,TGTGCCAGCAGCTTAGGATACTACAATGAGCAGTTCTTC,TRBV11-3,.,TRBJ2-1,.